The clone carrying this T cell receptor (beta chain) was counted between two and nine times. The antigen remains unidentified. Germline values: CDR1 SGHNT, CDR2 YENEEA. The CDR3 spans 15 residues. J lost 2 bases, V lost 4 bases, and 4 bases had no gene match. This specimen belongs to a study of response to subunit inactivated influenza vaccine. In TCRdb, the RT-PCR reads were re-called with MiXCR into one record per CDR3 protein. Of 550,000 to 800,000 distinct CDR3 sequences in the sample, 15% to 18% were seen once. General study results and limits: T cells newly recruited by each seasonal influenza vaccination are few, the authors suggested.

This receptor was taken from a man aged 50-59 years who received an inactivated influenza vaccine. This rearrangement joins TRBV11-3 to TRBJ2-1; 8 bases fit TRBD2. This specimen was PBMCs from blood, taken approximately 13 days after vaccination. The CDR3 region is CASSSGRVTYNEQFF. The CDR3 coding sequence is TGTGCCAGCAGCTCCGGGAGGGTGACCTACAATGAGCAGTTCTTC.